This is a list of T cell receptor beta chains from one sample in a study of post-analysis software for immune sequencing data. MiXCR, run by TCRdb on the PCR reads, gives a single entry per CDR3 protein. This table holds about 820,000 distinct CDR3 sequences, around 50% found once. The sequencing input was blood. These receptors all stem from a girl aged 5 to 17 with multiple sclerosis. CDR3s include the opening cysteine and the closing phenylalanine or tryptophan.

J gene: TRBJ2-4
V gene: TRBV3-1
CDR3 protein: CASSQVVSSSTQYF

J gene: TRBJ2-7
V gene: TRBV5-1
CDR3 protein: CASSLATGISYEQYF

J gene: TRBJ1-1
V gene: TRBV5-1
CDR3 protein: CASSLGGPRLLNTEAFF

J gene: TRBJ1-5
V gene: TRBV20-1
CDR3 protein: CSARDTVGQPQHF

J gene: TRBJ2-1
V gene: TRBV25-1
CDR3 protein: CASRRGGAGAVHEQFF

J gene: TRBJ2-6
V gene: TRBV7-9
CDR3 protein: CASSLSLPSGANVLTF

J gene: TRBJ2-7
V gene: TRBV7-3
CDR3 protein: CASSLRPGSAYEQYF

J gene: TRBJ1-2
V gene: TRBV7-2
CDR3 protein: CASSLDRFYGYTF

J gene: TRBJ1-1
V gene: TRBV9
CDR3 protein: CASSGDGQGLTEAFF

J gene: TRBJ2-1
V gene: TRBV11-2
CDR3 protein: CASSLTGGYADGQFF

J gene: TRBJ2-5
V gene: TRBV2
CDR3 protein: CASSRTPAGEKYQETQYF

J gene: TRBJ2-7
V gene: TRBV5-1
CDR3 protein: CASSLVPPPYEQYF

J gene: TRBJ1-5
V gene: TRBV15
CDR3 protein: CATSGWGGGLARHF

J gene: TRBJ2-1
V gene: TRBV6-1
CDR3 protein: CASSEGTGGYVEQFF

J gene: TRBJ2-5
V gene: TRBV12-3/TRBV12-4
CDR3 protein: CASGTWDPQETQYF

J gene: TRBJ2-1
V gene: TRBV20-1
CDR3 protein: CSAVLAGVPYNEQFF

J gene: TRBJ2-1
V gene: TRBV20-1
CDR3 protein: CSAGSGGDYNEQFF

J gene: TRBJ2-5
V gene: TRBV20-1
CDR3 protein: CSARKTSGRGETQYF

J gene: TRBJ2-3
V gene: TRBV7-9
CDR3 protein: CASSLVGALTDTQYF

J gene: TRBJ1-1
V gene: TRBV9
CDR3 protein: CASSGGAEAFF

J gene: TRBJ2-5
V gene: TRBV7-2
CDR3 protein: CASSSYSGQETQYF

J gene: TRBJ2-5
V gene: TRBV10-3
CDR3 protein: CAISESASGSSETQYF

J gene: TRBJ2-7
V gene: TRBV5-1
CDR3 protein: CASSLVPRGGRDYEQYF

J gene: TRBJ2-7
V gene: TRBV5-1
CDR3 protein: CVSSRGRMSGDRSYEQYF

J gene: TRBJ1-1
V gene: TRBV19
CDR3 protein: CASSTQTNTEAFF

J gene: .
V gene: TRBV7-9
CDR3 protein: CASTPDRGLYEQYF

J gene: TRBJ2-7
V gene: TRBV30
CDR3 protein: CAWAGYTYEQYF

J gene: TRBJ2-3
V gene: TRBV7-3
CDR3 protein: CASSSDPRDRYTDTQYF

J gene: TRBJ2-1
V gene: TRBV6-6
CDR3 protein: CASHPIAYYEQFF